This T cell receptor beta chain derives from a study of T cell responses to AZD1222 COVID-19 vaccine. The study's findings and limits: Unmutated variant regions reportedly attract nearly half of all spike-specific TCRs.

TCRdb's copy holds only in-frame clones and misses some; the assay was immunoSEQ multiplex PCR. The table includes about 79,000 clones, 92% detected once. This clone turned up a few times. Its antigen remains unknown. The CDR3 spans 13 residues. Unmatched junction bases numbered 2, after V lost 4 bases and J lost 5 bases. Germline lookup yields CDR1 KGHSH and CDR2 LQKENI. Sequenced here: peripheral blood, sampled on day 0 of MenACWY control vaccination. The receptor's source is an adult in good health. The chain has TRBV18 and TRBJ2-5, with 9 bases matching TRBD1. The CDR3 loop reads CASSLDRGETQYF. The DNA for the CDR3 is TGTGCCAGCTCACTGGACAGGGGCGAGACCCAGTACTTC.